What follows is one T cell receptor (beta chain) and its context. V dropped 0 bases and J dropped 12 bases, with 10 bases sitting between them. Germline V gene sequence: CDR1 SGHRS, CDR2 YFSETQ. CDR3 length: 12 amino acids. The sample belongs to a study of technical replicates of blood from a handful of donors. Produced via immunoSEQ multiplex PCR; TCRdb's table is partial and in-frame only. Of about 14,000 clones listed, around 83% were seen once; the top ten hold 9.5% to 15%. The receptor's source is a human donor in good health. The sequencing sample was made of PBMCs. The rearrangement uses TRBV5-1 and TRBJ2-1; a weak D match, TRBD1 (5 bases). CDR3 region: CASSLEQVGQFF. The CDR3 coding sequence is TGCGCCAGCAGCTTGGAACAGGTGGGGCAGTTCTTC.